Listed here is a single T cell receptor (beta chain). This record comes from a study of shared clonotypes between healthy human individuals. Assay used: immunoSEQ multiplex PCR; TCRdb lists only in-frame clones, some missing. The repertoire has roughly 1 million clones, about 77% of them found once; the top ten carry approximately 1.5%. Sequenced input: memory CD4+ T cells sorted from blood. The subset denotes: CD45RA-negative fraction. The sequence derives from a man aged 18 to 30 in good health.

CDR3 sequence: CASSLIGGTAGANVLTF. The CDR3 nucleotides are TGTGCCAGCAGCCTGATAGGGGGGACGGCTGGGGCCAACGTCCTGACTTTC. V usage is TRBV5-6 and J usage is TRBJ2-6, with D perhaps assigned TRBD1 or TRBD2 (6 bases each). The CDR3 has 17 residues. V lost 4 bases, J lost 2 bases, and 16 bases lay in between. CDR1 and CDR2 from the germline V gene are SGHDT and YYEEEE.